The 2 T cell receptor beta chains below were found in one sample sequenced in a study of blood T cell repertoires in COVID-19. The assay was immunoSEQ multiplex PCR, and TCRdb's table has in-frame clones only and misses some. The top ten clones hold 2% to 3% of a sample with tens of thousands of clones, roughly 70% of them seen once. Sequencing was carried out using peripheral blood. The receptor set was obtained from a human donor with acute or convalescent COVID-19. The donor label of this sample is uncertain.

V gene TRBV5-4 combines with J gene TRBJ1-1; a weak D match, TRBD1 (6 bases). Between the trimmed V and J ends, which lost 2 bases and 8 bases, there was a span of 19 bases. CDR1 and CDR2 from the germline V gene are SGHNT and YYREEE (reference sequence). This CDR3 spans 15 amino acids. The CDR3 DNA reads TGTGCCAGCAGCTTCGGACGGGCGGGGGCTAGGGAAGCTTTCTTT. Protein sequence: CASSFGRAGAREAFF.

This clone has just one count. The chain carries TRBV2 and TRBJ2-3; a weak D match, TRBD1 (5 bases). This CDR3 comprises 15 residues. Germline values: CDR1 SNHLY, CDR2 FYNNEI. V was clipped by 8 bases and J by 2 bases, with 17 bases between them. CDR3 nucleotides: TGTGCCAGCCGGAGTACAGGTATCACCACAGATACGCAGTATTTT. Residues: CASRSTGITTDTQYF.